This passage covers 4 T cell receptor beta chains from one sample sequenced in a study of cytomegalovirus exposure and HLA in healthy donors. A multiplex PCR was run with 60 Vbeta primers and 13 Jbeta primers. The method was immunoSEQ multiplex PCR; TCRdb's version includes in-frame clones alone and lacks a portion of them. The data contain about 120,000 clones, roughly 80% of them seen just once; the ten biggest clones take up more than 1.4%. Sequences were obtained from PBMCs. The receptors come from a woman between 18 and 29 years old in good health and CMV-seronegative.

Concerning this clone: One junction end does not reproduce the germline sequence, and a read error may be involved. Other DNA sequences in this specimen translate into the identical CDR3. The chain joins TRBV7-3 to TRBJ2-6, with D possibly matching TRBD1 (5 bases). This CDR3 is 13 amino acids long. Germline lookup yields CDR1 SGHTA and CDR2 FQGTGA. CDR3 residues: CASSLSGANGLTF. Written as DNA, the CDR3 is TGTGCCAGCAGCTTAAGTGGGGCCAACGGCCTGACTTTC.

The rearrangement links TRBV7-6 to TRBJ1-2; tentatively, D is TRBD1 (6 bases). The V gene's germline CDR1 is SGHVS and CDR2 FNYEAQ. This CDR3 region has 16 residues. Trimming stripped 1 base from V and 4 bases from J, with 16 bases between. CDR3 DNA sequence: TGTGCCAGCAGCTTAGTCACAGGGACGTTTGGCTATGGCTACACCTTC. Translation: CASSLVTGTFGYGYTF. Supplemented by reference TRBV7-6 and TRBJ1-2, the full variable domain reads GAGVSQSPRYKVTKRGQDVALRCDPISGHVSLYWYRQALGQGPEFLTYFNYEAQQDKSGLPNDRFSAERPEGSISTLTIQRTEQRDSAMYRCASSLVTGTFGYGYTFGSGTRLTVV.

The chain joins TRBV4-1 to TRBJ1-5; D gene uncertain. CDR1 MGHRA and CDR2 YSYEKL come from the germline V gene. This CDR3 is 14 amino acids long. Trimming pared 4 bases from V and 4 bases from J, leaving 11 bases between. The CDR3 nucleotides are TGCGCCAGCAGCCCAAGCGGGCGGAATCAGCCCCAGCATTTT. Translated: CASSPSGRNQPQHF.

This CDR3 is CASSETPGRYGYTF. In DNA, the CDR3 is TGTGCCAGCAGTGAAACGCCAGGGCGCTATGGCTACACCTTC. The V call is TRBV6-1, the J call TRBJ1-2; D might be TRBD1 (5 bases). V gave up 2 bases and J gave up 4 bases, with 11 bases separating them. This CDR3 is built from 14 residues. CDR1 is MNHNS, CDR2 SASEGT, per germline.